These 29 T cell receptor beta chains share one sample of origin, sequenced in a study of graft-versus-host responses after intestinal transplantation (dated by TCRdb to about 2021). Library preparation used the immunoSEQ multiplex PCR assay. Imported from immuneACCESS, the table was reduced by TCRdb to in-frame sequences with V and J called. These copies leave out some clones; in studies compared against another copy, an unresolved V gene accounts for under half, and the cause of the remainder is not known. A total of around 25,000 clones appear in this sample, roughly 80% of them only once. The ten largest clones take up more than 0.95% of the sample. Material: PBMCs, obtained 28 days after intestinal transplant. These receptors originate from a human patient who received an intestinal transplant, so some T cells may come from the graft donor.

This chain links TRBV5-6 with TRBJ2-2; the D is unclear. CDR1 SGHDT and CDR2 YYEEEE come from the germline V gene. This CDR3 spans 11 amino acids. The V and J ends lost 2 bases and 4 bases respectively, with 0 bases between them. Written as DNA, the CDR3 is TGTGCCAGCAGCTTCACCGGGGAGCTGTTTTTT. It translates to CASSFTGELFF.

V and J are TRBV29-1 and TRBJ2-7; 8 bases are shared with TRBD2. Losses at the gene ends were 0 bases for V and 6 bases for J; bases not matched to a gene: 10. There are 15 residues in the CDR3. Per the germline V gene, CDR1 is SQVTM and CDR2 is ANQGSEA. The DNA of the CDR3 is TGCAGCGTTGAAGATGACGGGGGGGCGTCGGCCGAGCAGTACTTC. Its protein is CSVEDDGGASAEQYF.

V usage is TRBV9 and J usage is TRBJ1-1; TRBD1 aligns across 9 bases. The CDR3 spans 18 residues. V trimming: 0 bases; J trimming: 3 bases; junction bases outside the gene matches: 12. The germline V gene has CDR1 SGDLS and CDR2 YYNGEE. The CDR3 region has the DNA TGTGCCAGCAGCGTAGCTACGGGGACAGGGCCCCTTTACACTGAAGCTTTCTTT. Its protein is CASSVATGTGPLYTEAFF.

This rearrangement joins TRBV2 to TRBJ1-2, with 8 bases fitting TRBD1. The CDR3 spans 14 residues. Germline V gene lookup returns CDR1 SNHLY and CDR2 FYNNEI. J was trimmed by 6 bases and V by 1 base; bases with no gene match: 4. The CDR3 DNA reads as TGTGCCAGCAGTGAAGTGACAGGGGCTAATGGCTACACCTTC. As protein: CASSEVTGANGYTF.

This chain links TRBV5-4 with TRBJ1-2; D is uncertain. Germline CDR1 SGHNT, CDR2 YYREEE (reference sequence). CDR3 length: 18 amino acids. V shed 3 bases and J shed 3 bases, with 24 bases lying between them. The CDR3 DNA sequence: TGTGCCAGCAGCTCGGGCCCGGGTAGCGGGCACGAGGACTATGGCTACACCTTC. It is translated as CASSSGPGSGHEDYGYTF.

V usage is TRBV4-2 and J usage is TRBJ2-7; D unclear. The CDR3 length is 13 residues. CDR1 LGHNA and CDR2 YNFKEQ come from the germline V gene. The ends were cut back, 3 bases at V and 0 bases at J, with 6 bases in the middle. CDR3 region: CASSQGLSYEQYF. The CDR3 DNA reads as TGTGCCAGCAGCCAGGGCCTCTCCTACGAGCAGTACTTC.

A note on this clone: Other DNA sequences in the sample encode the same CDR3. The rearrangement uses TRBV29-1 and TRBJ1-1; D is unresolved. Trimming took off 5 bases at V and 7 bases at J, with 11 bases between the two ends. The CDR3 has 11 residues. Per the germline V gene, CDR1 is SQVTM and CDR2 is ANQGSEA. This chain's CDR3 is CSVKQTYEAFF. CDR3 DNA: TGCAGCGTTAAGCAAACCTATGAAGCTTTCTTT.

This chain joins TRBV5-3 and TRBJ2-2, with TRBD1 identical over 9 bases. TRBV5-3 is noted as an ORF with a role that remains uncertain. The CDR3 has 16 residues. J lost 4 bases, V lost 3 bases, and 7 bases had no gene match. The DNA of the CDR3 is TGTGCCAGAAGCTCCTACAGGGGGCGCGGCACCGGGGAGCTGTTTTTT. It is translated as CARSSYRGRGTGELFF.

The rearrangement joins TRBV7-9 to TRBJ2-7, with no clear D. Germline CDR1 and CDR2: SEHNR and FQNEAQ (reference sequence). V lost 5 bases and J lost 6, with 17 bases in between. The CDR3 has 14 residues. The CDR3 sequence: CASSPRTLVSEQYF. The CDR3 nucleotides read TGTGCCAGCAGCCCGAGAACTCTCGTCTCCGAGCAGTACTTC.

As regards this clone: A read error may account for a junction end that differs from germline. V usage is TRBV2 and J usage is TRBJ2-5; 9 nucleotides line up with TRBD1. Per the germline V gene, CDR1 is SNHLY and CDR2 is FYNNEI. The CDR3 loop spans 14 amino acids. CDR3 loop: CASSEDRGQGTQYF. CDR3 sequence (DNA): TGTGCCAGCAGTGAGGACAGGGGCCAAGGGACCCAGTACTTC.

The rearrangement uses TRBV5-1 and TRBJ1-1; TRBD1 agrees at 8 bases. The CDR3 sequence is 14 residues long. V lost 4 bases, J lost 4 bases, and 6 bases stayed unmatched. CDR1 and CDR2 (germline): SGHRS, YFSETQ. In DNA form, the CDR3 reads TGCGCCAGCAGCCTTAGGACAGGGTTCACTGAAGCTTTCTTT. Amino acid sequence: CASSLRTGFTEAFF.

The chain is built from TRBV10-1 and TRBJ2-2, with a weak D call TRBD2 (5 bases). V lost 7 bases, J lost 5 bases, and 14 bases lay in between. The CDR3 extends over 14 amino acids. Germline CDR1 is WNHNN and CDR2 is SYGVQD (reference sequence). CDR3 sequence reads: CASTLGLSTGELFF. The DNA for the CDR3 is TGCGCCAGCACCCTAGGACTTTCTACCGGGGAGCTGTTTTTT.

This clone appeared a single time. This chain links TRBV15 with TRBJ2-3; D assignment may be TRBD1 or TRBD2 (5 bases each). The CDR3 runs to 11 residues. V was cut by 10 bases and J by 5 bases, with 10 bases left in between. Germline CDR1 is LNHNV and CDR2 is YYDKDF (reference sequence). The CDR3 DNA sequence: TGTGCCATCGAGAGGGGAGATACGCAGTATTTT. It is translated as CAIERGDTQYF.

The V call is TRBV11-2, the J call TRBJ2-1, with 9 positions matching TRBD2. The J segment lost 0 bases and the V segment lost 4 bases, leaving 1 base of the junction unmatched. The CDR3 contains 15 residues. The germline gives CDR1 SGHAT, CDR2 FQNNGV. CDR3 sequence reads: CASSSSGTSYNEQFF. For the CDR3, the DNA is TGTGCCAGCAGCTCTAGCGGGACCTCCTACAATGAGCAGTTCTTC.

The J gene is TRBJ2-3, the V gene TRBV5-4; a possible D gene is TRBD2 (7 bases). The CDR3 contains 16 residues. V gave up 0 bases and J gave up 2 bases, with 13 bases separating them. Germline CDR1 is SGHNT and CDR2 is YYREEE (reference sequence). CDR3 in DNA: TGTGCCAGCAGCTTGGCTGGGGGGGGGCACACAGATACGCAGTATTTT. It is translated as CASSLAGGGHTDTQYF.

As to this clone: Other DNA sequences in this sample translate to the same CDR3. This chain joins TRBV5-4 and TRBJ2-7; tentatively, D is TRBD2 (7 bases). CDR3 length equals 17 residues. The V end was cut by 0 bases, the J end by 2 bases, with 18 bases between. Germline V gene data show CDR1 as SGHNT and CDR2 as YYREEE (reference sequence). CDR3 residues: CASSLGRGLLLTYEQYF. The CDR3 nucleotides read TGTGCCAGCAGCTTGGGGCGGGGGCTCCTCCTGACCTACGAGCAGTACTTC. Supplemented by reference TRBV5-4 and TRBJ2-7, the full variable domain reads ETGVTQSPTHLIKTRGQQVTLRCSSQSGHNTVSWYQQALGQGPQFIFQYYREEENGRGNFPPRFSGLQFPNYSSELNVNALELDDSALYLCASSLGRGLLLTYEQYFGPGTRLTVT.

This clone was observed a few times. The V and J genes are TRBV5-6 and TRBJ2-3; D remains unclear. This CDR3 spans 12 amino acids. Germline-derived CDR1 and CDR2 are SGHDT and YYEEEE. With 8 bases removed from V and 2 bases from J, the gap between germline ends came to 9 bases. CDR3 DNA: TGTGCCAGTAAGGACCTCACAGATACGCAGTATTTT. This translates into CASKDLTDTQYF.

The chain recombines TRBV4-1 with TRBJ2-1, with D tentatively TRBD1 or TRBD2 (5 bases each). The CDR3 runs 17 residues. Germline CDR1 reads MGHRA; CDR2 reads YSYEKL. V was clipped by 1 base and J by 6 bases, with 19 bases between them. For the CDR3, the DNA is TGCGCCAGCAGCCAAGTTCCCTTTTGGGAGCAGGGCAATGAGCAGTTCTTC. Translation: CASSQVPFWEQGNEQFF.

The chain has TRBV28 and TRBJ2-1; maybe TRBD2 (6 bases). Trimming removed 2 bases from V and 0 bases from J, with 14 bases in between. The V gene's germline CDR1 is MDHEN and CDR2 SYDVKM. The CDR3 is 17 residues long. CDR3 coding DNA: TGTGCCAGCAGTTTAGACCCTGGAGGGAGCTCCTACAATGAGCAGTTCTTC. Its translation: CASSLDPGGSSYNEQFF. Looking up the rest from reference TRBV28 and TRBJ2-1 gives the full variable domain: DVKVTQSSRYLVKRTGEKVFLECVQDMDHENMFWYRQDPGLGLRLIYFSYDVKMKEKGDIPEGYSVSREKKERFSLILESASTNQTSMYLCASSLDPGGSSYNEQFFGPGTRLTVL.

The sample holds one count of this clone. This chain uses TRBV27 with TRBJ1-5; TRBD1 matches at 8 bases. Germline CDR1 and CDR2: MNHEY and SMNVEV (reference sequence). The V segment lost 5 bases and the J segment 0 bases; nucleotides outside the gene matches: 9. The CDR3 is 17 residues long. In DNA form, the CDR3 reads TGTGCCAGCAGTGACAGGGGCATCCTCTATAGCAATCAGCCCCAGCATTTT. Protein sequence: CASSDRGILYSNQPQHF.

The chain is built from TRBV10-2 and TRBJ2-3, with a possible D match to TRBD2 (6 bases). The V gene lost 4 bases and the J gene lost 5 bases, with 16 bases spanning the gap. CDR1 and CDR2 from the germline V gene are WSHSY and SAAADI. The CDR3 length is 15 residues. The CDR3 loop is CASSGGGPERDTQYF. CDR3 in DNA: TGCGCCAGCAGTGGTGGAGGGCCGGAAAGAGATACGCAGTATTTT.

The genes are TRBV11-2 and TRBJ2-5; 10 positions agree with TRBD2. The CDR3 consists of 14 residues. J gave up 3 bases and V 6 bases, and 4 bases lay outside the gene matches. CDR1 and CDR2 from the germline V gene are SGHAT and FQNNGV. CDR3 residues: CASSLTSGEETQYF. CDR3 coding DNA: TGTGCCAGCAGTTTAACTAGCGGGGAAGAGACCCAGTACTTC.

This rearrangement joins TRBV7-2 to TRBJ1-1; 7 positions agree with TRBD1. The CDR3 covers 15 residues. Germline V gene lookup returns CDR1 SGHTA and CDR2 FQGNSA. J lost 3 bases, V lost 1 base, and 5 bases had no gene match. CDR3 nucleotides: TGTGCCAGCAGCTTAGTTTCTACAGGGGACACTGAAGCTTTCTTT. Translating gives CASSLVSTGDTEAFF.

CDR3 DNA sequence: TGCACCAGCAGCCAATCGGACGCCTACAATGAGCAGTTCTTC. Amino acids: CTSSQSDAYNEQFF. The V gene is TRBV1, the J gene TRBJ2-1. TRBV1 constitutes a pseudogene. The CDR3 loop spans 14 amino acids.

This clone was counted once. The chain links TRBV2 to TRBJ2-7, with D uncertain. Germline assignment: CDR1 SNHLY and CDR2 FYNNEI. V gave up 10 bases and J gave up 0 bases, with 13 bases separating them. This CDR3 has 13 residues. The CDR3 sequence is CAIETTSSYEQYF. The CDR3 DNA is TGTGCCATCGAGACAACAAGCTCCTACGAGCAGTACTTC.

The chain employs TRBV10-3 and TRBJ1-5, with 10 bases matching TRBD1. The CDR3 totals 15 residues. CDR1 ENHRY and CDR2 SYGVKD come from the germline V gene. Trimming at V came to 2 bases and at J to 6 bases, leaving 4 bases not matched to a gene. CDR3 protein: CAISEDRGPGQPQHF. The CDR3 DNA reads TGTGCCATCAGTGAGGACAGGGGGCCGGGTCAGCCCCAGCATTTT.

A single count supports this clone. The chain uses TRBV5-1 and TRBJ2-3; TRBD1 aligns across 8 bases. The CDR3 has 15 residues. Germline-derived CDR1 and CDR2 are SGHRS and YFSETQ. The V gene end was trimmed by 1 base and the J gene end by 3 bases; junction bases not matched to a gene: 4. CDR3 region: CASSLQGASTDTQYF. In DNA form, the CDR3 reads TGCGCCAGCAGCTTGCAGGGGGCGTCGACAGATACGCAGTATTTT.

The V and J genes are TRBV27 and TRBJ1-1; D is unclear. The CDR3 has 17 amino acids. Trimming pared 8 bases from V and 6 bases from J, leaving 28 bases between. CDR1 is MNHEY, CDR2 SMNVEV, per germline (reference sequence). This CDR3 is CASRRFGGGVEDSEAFF. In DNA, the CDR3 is TGTGCCAGCCGAAGGTTCGGAGGTGGGGTAGAGGATTCTGAAGCTTTCTTT.

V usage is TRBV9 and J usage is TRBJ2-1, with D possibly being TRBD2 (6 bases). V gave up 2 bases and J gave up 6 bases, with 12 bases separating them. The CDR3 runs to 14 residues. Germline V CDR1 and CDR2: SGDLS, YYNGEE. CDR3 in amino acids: CASSVSGVPNEQFF. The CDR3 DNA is TGTGCCAGCAGCGTCTCGGGAGTACCCAATGAGCAGTTCTTC.